The T cell receptor beta chain under discussion was sequenced for a study of blood T cell repertoires in COVID-19. Across the study: T cells, B-cell-depleted T cells, or PBMCs provided the cDNA or gDNA that served as material.

V lost 10 bases and J lost 6; bases outside the gene matches: 6. In germline, CDR1 is MGHDK, CDR2 SYGVNS. This CDR3 is built from 13 residues. Sequenced by immunoSEQ multiplex PCR; TCRdb stores in-frame clones only, minus some. The profile covers some 190,000 clones, with approximately 80% appearing a single time and about 7.8% taken by the ten largest. Only one count was recorded for this clone. The rearrangement links TRBV25-1 to TRBJ2-3; 11 positions match TRBD2. The source material was peripheral blood. The sequence came from a woman of 80 years or more with COVID-19, enrolled during active disease. The CDR3 DNA follows: TGTGCCACCGCACTAGCGGGAGTGGATACGCAGTATTTT. Protein sequence: CATALAGVDTQYF.